The 27 T cell receptor beta chains in this list originate from one sample, sequenced in a study of blood T cell repertoires in COVID-19. The data were produced by immunoSEQ multiplex PCR, yet TCRdb's version contains in-frame clones alone and is incomplete. The sample comprises 380,000 or so clones, 81% of which are singletons, and approximately 1% rests with the top ten. Sequenced: peripheral blood. These receptors all come from a human donor with acute or convalescent COVID-19. The donor label of this sample is uncertain.

V is TRBV7-2 and J is TRBJ2-1; possible D gene TRBD2, 6 bases. This CDR3 is built from 15 residues. V was pared by 5 bases and J by 2 bases, with 13 bases between. Germline assignment: CDR1 SGHTA and CDR2 FQGNSA. The CDR3 protein is CASSPGGSPYNEQFF. The CDR3 region has the DNA TGTGCCAGCAGCCCCGGGGGAAGCCCCTACAATGAGCAGTTCTTC.

J is TRBJ1-2 and V is TRBV9; the match to TRBD1 covers 11 bases. Trimming at V came to 2 bases and at J to 4 bases, leaving 4 bases not matched to a gene. Germline V gives CDR1 SGDLS, CDR2 YYNGEE. The CDR3 has 15 residues. In DNA form, the CDR3 reads TGTGCCAGCAGCGTCGGGACAGGGGGATCCTATGGCTACACCTTC. This sequence encodes CASSVGTGGSYGYTF.

The chain is built from TRBV7-8 and TRBJ1-1; D is possibly TRBD1 (6 bases). This CDR3 contains 14 residues. V was shortened by 6 bases and J by 6 bases, with 17 bases between the two germline ends. Germline V CDR1 and CDR2: SGHVS, FQNEAQ. DNA of the CDR3: TGTGCCAGCAGACCCGGACAGTGGAATCCTGAAGCTTTCTTT. It is translated as CASRPGQWNPEAFF.

The chain has TRBV4-2 and TRBJ2-3, with 12 positions matching TRBD2. Germline values: CDR1 LGHNA, CDR2 YNFKEQ. The CDR3 spans 14 residues. The ends lost 6 bases at V and 4 bases at J; junction bases unmatched: 2. The CDR3 region is CASRPSGGADTQYF. The CDR3 coding sequence is TGTGCCAGCAGGCCTAGCGGGGGGGCAGATACGCAGTATTTT.

This chain connects TRBV6-4 to TRBJ1-1; D possibly corresponds to TRBD1 (5 bases). The germline gives CDR1 MRHNA, CDR2 SNTAGT. CDR3 length: 15 residues. Trimming shortened V by 6 bases and J by 4 bases, and 18 bases separated the two germline ends. The CDR3: CASSRQRSGVTEAFF. The DNA of the CDR3 is TGTGCCAGCAGCAGACAGCGAAGTGGGGTCACTGAAGCTTTCTTT.

V usage is TRBV5-1 and J usage is TRBJ1-2; 7 bases fit TRBD1. The CDR3 length is 14 residues. The V gene end was trimmed by 4 bases and the J gene end by 3 bases; junction bases not matched to a gene: 6. Per germline, CDR1 SGHRS and CDR2 YFSETQ. DNA of the CDR3: TGCGCCAGCAGCCCCGGGACAGATCACTATGGCTACACCTTC. Translation: CASSPGTDHYGYTF.

The V gene is TRBV19, the J gene TRBJ1-2, with D perhaps TRBD1 (6 bases). This CDR3 has 14 amino acids. V was pared by 4 bases and J by 3 bases, with 12 bases between. Looked up from germline, CDR1 is LNHDA and CDR2 is SQIVND (reference sequence). The CDR3 DNA sequence: TGTGCCAGTAGTACACCCAGGGGCTACTATGGCTACACCTTC. Translating it yields CASSTPRGYYGYTF.

The rearrangement links TRBV11-3 to TRBJ1-1, with D tentatively TRBD1 (5 bases). The CDR3 has 13 amino acids. CDR1 and CDR2 (germline): SGHNT, YENEEA. Between the trimmed V and J ends, which lost 9 bases and 3 bases, there was a span of 14 bases. The CDR3, as DNA: TGTGCCAGGGCACCGCAGGGTTACACTGAAGCTTTCTTT. Protein sequence: CARAPQGYTEAFF.

The chain couples TRBV24-1 to TRBJ2-5; TRBD2 might be the D (5 bases). The CDR3 is 15 amino acids. Germline V CDR1 and CDR2: KGHDR, SFDVKD. The germline V and J ends were trimmed by 3 bases and 2 bases, with 12 bases remaining between them. The CDR3, as DNA: TGTGCCACCAGTGATAAGGGAGTGGTTCAAGAGACCCAGTACTTC. This sequence encodes CATSDKGVVQETQYF.

The CDR3 sequence is CASSDRQVVYEQYF. DNA for the CDR3: TGTGCCAGCAGTGACAGACAGGTGGTCTACGAGCAGTACTTC. V usage is TRBV2 and J usage is TRBJ2-7; D perhaps matches TRBD1 (6 bases). The V end lost 3 bases, the J end lost 3 bases, and 12 bases lay between the germline ends. Germline V gene lookup returns CDR1 SNHLY and CDR2 FYNNEI. The CDR3 contains 14 residues.

The sample holds a few counts of this clone. The V and J genes are TRBV15 and TRBJ1-1; 7 bases match TRBD1. The germline CDR1 and CDR2 sequences are LNHNV and YYDKDF (reference sequence). This CDR3 has 15 amino acids. The junction had 3 bases not matched to a gene; V was cut back by 1 base and J by 1 base. This chain's CDR3 is CATSRGDRANTEAFF. Here the CDR3 DNA reads TGTGCCACCAGCAGAGGTGACAGGGCGAACACTGAAGCTTTCTTT. The full variable domain, its missing parts supplied by reference TRBV15 and TRBJ1-1, is DAMVIQNPRYQVTQFGKPVTLSCSQTLNHNVMYWYQQKSSQAPKLLFHYYDKDFNNEADTPDNFQSRRPNTSFCFLDIRSPGLGDTAMYLCATSRGDRANTEAFFGQGTRLTVV.

The gene calls are TRBV2 and TRBJ1-4; 7 nucleotides match TRBD1. The length of the CDR3 is 13 residues. Trimming cost V 6 bases and J 7 bases; bases outside gene matches: 5. The germline V gene has CDR1 SNHLY and CDR2 FYNNEI. CDR3 sequence reads: CASRGDSFEKLFF. CDR3 nucleotides: TGTGCCAGCAGGGGGGACAGTTTTGAAAAACTGTTTTTT.

This chain uses TRBV30 with TRBJ1-5; D remains ambiguous. The V end lost 1 base, the J end lost 3 bases, and 7 bases lay between the germline ends. CDR1 GTSNPN and CDR2 SVGIG come from the germline V gene (reference sequence). CDR3 size: 13 residues. The CDR3 DNA reads as TGTGCCTGGAGTGACAGCTACAATCAGCCCCAGCATTTT. This translates into CAWSDSYNQPQHF.

This chain uses TRBV6-1 with TRBJ1-1; D remains ambiguous. V was pared by 0 bases and J by 5 bases, with 10 bases between. The length of the CDR3 is 14 residues. Germline V CDR1 and CDR2: MNHNS, SASEGT. The CDR3 coding sequence is TGTGCCAGCAGTGAAGCGATGGGGAGGACTGAAGCTTTCTTT. Amino acid sequence: CASSEAMGRTEAFF.

The CDR3 sequence: CASNRVSNQPQHF. The CDR3 bases are TGTGCCAGCAATCGAGTCAGCAATCAGCCCCAGCATTTT. The rearrangement joins TRBV2 to TRBJ1-5; D is undetermined. The CDR3 is made up of 13 amino acids. Deletions cut 7 bases from V and 1 base from J, with 8 bases between. Germline assignment: CDR1 SNHLY and CDR2 FYNNEI.

The chain uses TRBV29-1 and TRBJ1-1, with 11 bases fitting TRBD1. The trim removed 7 bases at V and 3 bases at J, leaving 10 bases unmatched. The CDR3 loop spans 15 amino acids. Germline V lookup: CDR1 SQVTM, CDR2 ANQGSEA. Here the CDR3 DNA reads TGCAGCGCCGATGGGACAGGGGGAGGGTACACTGAAGCTTTCTTT. As protein: CSADGTGGGYTEAFF. The full variable domain, with the rest looked up from reference TRBV29-1 and TRBJ1-1, is SAVISQKPSRDICQRGTSLTIQCQVDSQVTMMFWYRQQPGQSLTLIATANQGSEATYESGFVIDKFPISRPNLTFSTLTVSNMSPEDSSIYLCSADGTGGGYTEAFFGQGTRLTVV.

The chain's CDR3 is CASSLGTVLQPQHF. DNA for the CDR3: TGTGCCAGCAGCTTGGGCACGGTACTTCAGCCCCAGCATTTT. This chain uses TRBV5-6 with TRBJ1-5; no clear D gene. The germline V gene has CDR1 SGHDT and CDR2 YYEEEE. V was clipped by 0 bases and J by 6 bases, with 10 bases between them. The CDR3 is 14 amino acids.

This chain links TRBV19 with TRBJ1-1, with 8 positions matching TRBD1. The trim removed 1 base at V and 4 bases at J, leaving 2 bases unmatched. Germline CDR1 and CDR2: LNHDA and SQIVND (reference sequence). This CDR3 has 14 residues. CDR3 sequence: CASSIGTGGTEAFF. Here the CDR3 DNA reads TGTGCCAGTAGTATAGGAACAGGGGGCACTGAAGCTTTCTTT.

This chain joins TRBV5-1 and TRBJ1-2; D possibly corresponds to TRBD1 (5 bases). Trimming left V 5 bases short and J 0 bases short, with 17 bases between. The length of the CDR3 is 16 residues. Germline V gene data show CDR1 as SGHRS and CDR2 as YFSETQ. The CDR3 region has the DNA TGCGCCAGCAGGAACACTACAGGCACTTCTAACTATGGCTACACCTTC. Its translation: CASRNTTGTSNYGYTF.

The V call is TRBV7-2, the J call TRBJ2-1, with 8 bases aligning to TRBD2. V was clipped by 1 base and J by 7 bases; unmatched bases: 6. Germline-derived CDR1 and CDR2 are SGHTA and FQGNSA. The CDR3 is 15 amino acids. The CDR3: CASSLGGGRLNEQFF. The CDR3 bases are TGTGCCAGCAGCTTAGGCGGGGGGCGGCTAAATGAGCAGTTCTTC.

J is TRBJ2-7 and V is TRBV4-2; D uncertain. Trimming took off 4 bases at V and 5 bases at J, with 3 bases between the two ends. Germline lookup yields CDR1 LGHNA and CDR2 YNFKEQ. The CDR3 sequence is 10 residues long. The CDR3 loop reads CASSPNEQYF. The CDR3 region has the DNA TGTGCCAGCAGCCCAAACGAGCAGTACTTC.

Only a few counts were recorded for this clone. V gene TRBV28 combines with J gene TRBJ1-3; 7 nucleotides agree with TRBD1. The J segment lost 0 bases and the V segment lost 2 bases, leaving 4 bases of the junction unmatched. CDR1 and CDR2 from the germline V gene are MDHEN and SYDVKM. The CDR3 consists of 16 residues. In DNA form, the CDR3 reads TGTGCCAGCAGTTTAAGGGACAGATACTCTGGAAACACCATATATTTT. It specifies CASSLRDRYSGNTIYF. The whole variable domain, filled in from reference TRBV28 and TRBJ1-3, reads DVKVTQSSRYLVKRTGEKVFLECVQDMDHENMFWYRQDPGLGLRLIYFSYDVKMKEKGDIPEGYSVSREKKERFSLILESASTNQTSMYLCASSLRDRYSGNTIYFGEGSWLTVV.

Comment on this clone: The same CDR3 arises from other DNA sequences in this sample as well. This sequence joins TRBV19 and TRBJ2-7; 8 bases are a match to TRBD1. The CDR3 covers 14 residues. J was trimmed by 4 bases and V by 5 bases; bases with no gene match: 7. Germline CDR1 is LNHDA and CDR2 is SQIVND (reference sequence). CDR3 protein: CASSPGTGPYEQYF. Here the CDR3 DNA reads TGTGCCAGTAGTCCCGGGACAGGACCATACGAGCAGTACTTC.

Concerning this clone itself: This same CDR3 is encoded by further DNA sequences in the sample. This chain links TRBV2 with TRBJ1-5; 10 nucleotides align to TRBD1. The CDR3 sequence is 15 residues long. Losses at the gene ends were 6 bases for V and 1 base for J; bases not matched to a gene: 3. The germline gives CDR1 SNHLY, CDR2 FYNNEI. CDR3 in amino acids: CASRGDRGSNQPQHF. The CDR3 DNA follows: TGTGCCAGCAGGGGGGACAGGGGAAGCAATCAGCCCCAGCATTTT. Using reference TRBV2 and TRBJ1-5 for the parts outside the CDR3, the full variable domain is EPEVTQTPSHQVTQMGQEVILRCVPISNHLYFYWYRQILGQKVEFLVSFYNNEISEKSEIFDDQFSVERPDGSNFTLKIRSTKLEDSAMYFCASRGDRGSNQPQHFGDGTRLSIL.

The chain is built from TRBV7-8 and TRBJ2-6; TRBD2 matches at 9 bases. V dropped 4 bases and J dropped 0; count of bases not matched to a gene: 10. This CDR3 spans 19 amino acids. Germline lookup yields CDR1 SGHVS and CDR2 FQNEAQ. The CDR3 nucleotides are TGTGCCAGCAGCTCCCCCCCGGGGCGGGGGGGCTCTGGGGCCAACGTCCTGACTTTC. Amino acids: CASSSPPGRGGSGANVLTF.

V usage is TRBV5-4 and J usage is TRBJ2-1, with 10 bases fitting TRBD2. The V and J ends lost 4 bases and 4 bases, in that order; junction bases with no gene match: 2. The CDR3 consists of 14 residues. Germline V gene sequence: CDR1 SGHNT, CDR2 YYREEE (reference sequence). The DNA of the CDR3 is TGTGCCAGCAGCCGGACTAGCGGTTACAATGAGCAGTTCTTC. Its protein product is CASSRTSGYNEQFF.

The CDR3 here is CASSQDRNEKLFF. The CDR3 nucleotides are TGTGCCAGCAGCCAGGACAGAAATGAAAAACTGTTTTTT. The genes are TRBV6-5 and TRBJ1-4, with D perhaps matching TRBD1 (6 bases). CDR1 is MNHEY and CDR2 is SVGAGI in the germline V gene. This CDR3 comprises 13 residues. Trimming shortened V by 6 bases and J by 5 bases, and 10 bases separated the two germline ends.